The clone carrying this T cell receptor (beta chain) was counted many times. The time point denotes: patch test 3, about 24 weeks after DPC sensitization. Treatment reported: therapeutic diphenylcyclopropenone sensitization with weekly scalp DPC. Staff drew blood before applying each patch test. Non-pregnant alopecia patients aged 18 to 70, suitable for DPC therapy. Extraction yielded total RNA from whole blood (unfractionated). TCRdb reprocessed the RACE reads via MiXCR and lists one record per CDR3 protein. The profile shows roughly 50,000 distinct CDR3 sequences, roughly a tenth of them singletons. Germline-derived CDR1 and CDR2 are SEHNR and FQNEAQ (reference sequence). The V and J ends lost 5 bases and 13 bases, in that order; junction bases with no gene match: 10. This CDR3 has 14 residues. The entry originates in a study of human T cells and chemical hapten exposure.

The chain employs TRBV7-9 and TRBJ2-3; 12 bases agree with TRBD2. This clonotype was sampled from a woman in her thirties or forties with alopecia areata. Some clones in this sample may be carry-over from other donors' samples. The sequencing here drew on whole blood, taken in connection with sensitization to the hapten diphenylcyclopropenone (DPC). The CDR3 DNA sequence: TGTGCCAGCAGCGCTCGGACTAGCGGGGAGTTTAAGTATTTT. Amino acid sequence: CASSARTSGEFKYF.